This TCR beta chain was recovered during a study of lymphopenia after photon versus proton radiotherapy (dated by TCRdb to the late 2010s). In the study overall: The immunological effects of photon versus proton radiation therapy were compared in patients with gastrointestinal tumors who developed high-grade lymphopenia. The study was designed to characterize how the impact on the immune system differs between the two radiation modalities. The roughly 21 patients in the cohort had gastrointestinal tumors, were treated with either photon or proton therapy, and subsequently developed lymphopenia. The paper as a whole reports these results and caveats: Once the lymphocyte count had reached its nadir, the repertoires of photon-treated patients showed oligoclonal expansion, particularly of CD8+ Temra cells, and this expansion drove the decline in diversity. Relative stability during treatment was observed in proton-treated patients, whereas loss of naive T cells and TCR diversity and gain of effector/memory populations were observed in photon-treated patients. Across the cohort, among patients who died, a greater drop in TCR diversity after the nadir was inversely correlated with overall survival time. The survival association was assessed only in patients who died, and better survival with proton therapy was presented by the authors as a possibility rather than a demonstrated result.

From V the trimming removes 4 bases and from J it removes 1 base, while the gene matches leave 7 bases of the junction unaccounted for. CDR1 and CDR2 are read off the germline V gene as SGDLS and YYNGEE. The CDR3 sequence holds 16 residues, the cysteine and phenylalanine included. The DNA shown is the 48-base CDR3, in frame from base 1. To prepare the library, the immunoSEQ multiplex PCR assay was applied. T cell repertoires were profiled with deep sequencing of rearranged TCR beta loci together with multiparametric flow cytometry. Not all clones reach the TCRdb copy of this immuneACCESS table, which keeps in-frame sequences only. Checked studies attribute under half of the gap to unresolved V genes and leave the rest unexplained. This sample has 65,000 or so clones in its table, and about nine tenths of those were observed once. The ten largest clones represent roughly 13% of the sample. Concerning this clone itself: Its cognate antigen has yet to be identified. Base qualities are missing; no much larger clone stands one base away.

The sample was peripheral blood, taken from a patient treated with proton-based radiotherapy. This sequence uses TRBV9 and TRBJ2-1; 8 middle bases align to TRBD1. The source of this sequence is an elderly man with esophageal cancer. The nucleotide sequence reads as follows: TGTGCCAGCAGCTTACAGGGGGTACCTTCCTACAATGAGCAGTTCTTC. Its amino acids are CASSLQGVPSYNEQFF.